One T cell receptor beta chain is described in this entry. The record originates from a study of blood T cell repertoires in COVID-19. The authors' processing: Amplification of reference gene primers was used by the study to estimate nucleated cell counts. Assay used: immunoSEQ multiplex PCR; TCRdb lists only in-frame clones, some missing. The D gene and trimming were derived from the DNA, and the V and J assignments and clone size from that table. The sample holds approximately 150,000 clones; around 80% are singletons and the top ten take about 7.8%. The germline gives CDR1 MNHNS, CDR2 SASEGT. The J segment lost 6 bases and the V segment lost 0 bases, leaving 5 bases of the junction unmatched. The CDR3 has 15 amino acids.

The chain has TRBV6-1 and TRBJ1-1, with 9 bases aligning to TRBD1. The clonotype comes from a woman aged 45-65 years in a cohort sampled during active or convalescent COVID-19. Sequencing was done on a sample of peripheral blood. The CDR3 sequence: CASSEAGQGASEAFF. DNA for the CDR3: TGTGCCAGCAGTGAAGCGGGACAGGGAGCCTCTGAAGCTTTCTTT.